A selection of T cell receptor beta chains follows, all from one sample in a study of shared clonotypes between healthy human individuals. The protocol was immunoSEQ multiplex PCR, while the TCRdb copy is restricted to in-frame clones and leaves out a portion. The sample has millions of clones; 85% to 95% are singletons. What was sequenced was naive CD4+ T cells sorted from blood. The receptor set was obtained from a man aged 18-30 years in good health. The CDR3 runs from the conserved cysteine through the conserved F or W. D genes are given only for firm matches. Clone size, where shown, is once, few, many, or a class for clones that have expanded.

j_gene,v_gene,abundance,d_gene,CDR3nt,CDR3aa
TRBJ1-1,TRBV5-1,-,TRBD1,TGCGCCAGCAGCTCCGGACAGGGCACTGAAGCTTTCTTT,CASSSGQGTEAFF
TRBJ2-1,TRBV7-2,-,-,TGTGCCAGCAGCTTAGCGGGACTTCAGTTCTTC,CASSLAGLQFF
TRBJ2-7,TRBV14,-,-,TGTGCCAGCAGCCAAGATAGAAAGCAGTACTTC,CASSQDRKQYF
TRBJ1-2,TRBV5-1,-,-,TGCGCCAGCAGCTTAGGACAGCGCTTGTATGGCTACACCTTC,CASSLGQRLYGYTF
TRBJ2-3,TRBV9,-,TRBD2,TGTGCCAGCAGCGTAGTTGGTAGCGGGCTAGATACGCAGTATTTT,CASSVVGSGLDTQYF
TRBJ2-2,TRBV7-8,-,-,TGTGCCAGCAGCTTAGTGGCAACGGCGAACACCGGGGAGCTGTTTTTT,CASSLVATANTGELFF
TRBJ1-1,TRBV11-2,-,-,TGTGCCAGCAGCTTAGTTGAGGGGGACACTGAAGCTTTCTTT,CASSLVEGDTEAFF
TRBJ2-5,TRBV5-1,-,-,TGCGCCAGCAGCTTGGACGGGGCCCAAGAGACCCAGTACTTC,CASSLDGAQETQYF
TRBJ2-3,TRBV10-2,-,-,TGCGCCAGCAGTGACGCGACAGATACGCAGTATTTT,CASSDATDTQYF
TRBJ2-1,TRBV2,-,-,TGTGCCAGTACCCTTAACTACGGCAATGAGCAGTTCTTC,CASTLNYGNEQFF
TRBJ1-4,TRBV30,-,TRBD1,TGTGCCTGGAAGAGACAGGGTTTAGAAAAACTGTTTTTT,CAWKRQGLEKLFF
TRBJ1-4,TRBV6-5,-,TRBD1,TGTGCCGTCGGGACAGGGTTTGAAAAACTGTTTTTT,CAVGTGFEKLFF
TRBJ1-2,TRBV6-1,-,-,TGTGCCAGCACGGACATTGACTATGGCTACACCTTC,CASTDIDYGYTF
TRBJ2-6,TRBV5-5,-,TRBD1,TGTGCCAGCAGCTTGGAAGGACAGGGGGCCACTGGGGCCAACGTCCTGACTTTC,CASSLEGQGATGANVLTF
TRBJ1-1,TRBV6-1,-,-,TGTGCCAGCAGTGAGCGGGGATCCGCCACTGAAGCTTTCTTT,CASSERGSATEAFF
TRBJ1-5,TRBV9,-,-,TGTGCCAGCAGCCTCGACCCAATTCAGCCCCAGCATTTT,CASSLDPIQPQHF
TRBJ1-6,TRBV5-1,few,-,TGCGCCAGCAGCAGGTATGGGGAGGGCGCTTCACCCCTCCACTTT,CASSRYGEGASPLHF
TRBJ2-7,TRBV28,-,-,TGTGCCAGCAGTCCAACCACAGTATACGAGCAGTACTTC,CASSPTTVYEQYF
TRBJ2-1,TRBV2,-,TRBD2,TGTGCCAGCAGTCCCAATCCTAGCGGGAGCTACAATGAGCAGTTCTTC,CASSPNPSGSYNEQFF
TRBJ1-6,TRBV6-1,-,-,TGTGCCAGCAGTGAAGCGCTTAAGGGGGGGAGGATCTCACCCCTCCACTTT,CASSEALKGGRISPLHF
TRBJ1-4,TRBV28,-,-,TGTGCCAGCGGCCATAACGGTAGGGCCGGGTACGAAAAACTGTTTTTT,CASGHNGRAGYEKLFF
TRBJ2-7,TRBV18,-,TRBD1,TGTGCCAGCTCACCCGGGACAGCCTCCTACGAGCAGTACTTC,CASSPGTASYEQYF
TRBJ2-3,TRBV7-2,-,-,TGTGCCAGCAGCCCCCGACTAGGCAGCACAGATACGCAGTATTTT,CASSPRLGSTDTQYF
TRBJ1-1,TRBV5-1,-,-,TGCGCCAGCAGCTTGGGTCTATTCGGGAGGGCTGAAGCTTTCTTT,CASSLGLFGRAEAFF
TRBJ1-3,TRBV25-1,-,TRBD1,TGTGCCAGCAGTGAGTTCGACAGGGGACACACCATATATTTT,CASSEFDRGHTIYF
TRBJ1-5,TRBV2,-,-,TGTGCCAGCAGCACAACAGAGGGCCGTGGGCATTATAGCAATCAGCCCCAGCATTTT,CASSTTEGRGHYSNQPQHF
TRBJ2-2,TRBV14,-,-,TGTGCCAGCAGCCAAGAAAGCAGGGTGGATGCCGGGGAGCTGTTTTTT,CASSQESRVDAGELFF
TRBJ1-2,TRBV30,-,-,TGTGCCTGGAGCCTTTCTAACTATGGCTACACCTTC,CAWSLSNYGYTF
TRBJ2-2,TRBV5-6,once,-,TGTGCCAGCAGCTGGAGGCTCACCGGGGGCACCGGGGAGCTGTTTTTT,CASSWRLTGGTGELFF
TRBJ2-2,TRBV7-2,-,-,TGTGCCAGCAGCTTAGGTGGCGGTAACACCGGGGAGCTGTTTTTT,CASSLGGGNTGELFF
TRBJ2-7,TRBV30,-,-,TGTGCCTGGAGTCCCGGCTGGAGTATTCGGGAGTACGAGCAGTACTTC,CAWSPGWSIREYEQYF
TRBJ1-2,TRBV9,-,-,TGTGCCAGCAGCGTAGAGCCCGGGCAGGTCTATGGCTACACCTTC,CASSVEPGQVYGYTF
TRBJ1-2,TRBV5-4,once,TRBD1,TGTGCCAGCAGCCATCAGGGGGCGAGGGGCTACACCTTC,CASSHQGARGYTF
TRBJ2-7,TRBV6-6,-,-,TGTGCCAGCAGCCGGGCAGGAATATACGAGCAGTACTTC,CASSRAGIYEQYF
TRBJ1-2,TRBV5-4,-,-,TGTGCCAGCAGCTTGAATCGTGGCAGCGAAAACTATGGCTACACCTTC,CASSLNRGSENYGYTF
TRBJ2-7,TRBV5-1,-,-,TGCGCCAGCAGCACGGGGACATTCTCCTACGAGCAGTACTTC,CASSTGTFSYEQYF
TRBJ2-3,TRBV5-6,-,-,TGTGCAGCGGGCAGGAACGGACGCACAGATACGCAGTATTTT,CAAGRNGRTDTQYF
TRBJ1-1,TRBV10-1,-,-,TGCGCCAGTGCACAGGGTGGGGGGAGAGCTTTCTTT,CASAQGGGRAFF